A single sample gave rise to the 4 T cell receptor beta chains below, sequenced in a study of cytomegalovirus exposure and HLA in healthy donors. In the PCR, 60 Vbeta and 13 Jbeta primers were used. TCRdb keeps only in-frame clones here, not all; method: immunoSEQ multiplex PCR. In the table there are about 130,000 clones, over 65% of which are singletons. Sequencing used PBMCs. The receptors come from a man aged 35-49 years in good health and CMV-seropositive.

This clone was observed a handful of times. The rearrangement joins TRBV7-9 to TRBJ2-3; 14 bases are shared with TRBD2. Germline CDR1 is SEHNR and CDR2 is FQNEAQ (reference sequence). The V segment lost 7 bases and the J segment 1 base; nucleotides outside the gene matches: 7. CDR3 length: 17 residues. The CDR3: CASTRLAGGQGTDTQYF. CDR3 nucleotides: TGTGCCAGCACTAGACTAGCGGGGGGGCAAGGCACAGATACGCAGTATTTT.

The chain couples TRBV9 to TRBJ2-5, with TRBD1 matching 7 bases. The trim removed 0 bases at V and 5 bases at J, leaving 10 bases unmatched. The germline V gene encodes CDR1 SGDLS and CDR2 YYNGEE. This CDR3 region has 16 residues. As DNA, the CDR3 is TGTGCCAGCAGCGTAGGCCGACAGGGTGTCAGTGAGACCCAGTACTTC. Its translation is CASSVGRQGVSETQYF.

The chain employs TRBV19 and TRBJ1-1, with 8 nucleotides matching TRBD1. The CDR3 runs 20 residues. Trimming at V came to 3 bases and at J to 1 base, leaving 19 bases not matched to a gene. Germline V CDR1 and CDR2: LNHDA, SQIVND (reference sequence). The CDR3 is CASSIPPGRGLRVGNTEAFF. Here the CDR3 DNA reads TGTGCCAGTAGTATCCCCCCCGGCAGGGGGCTTAGAGTGGGGAACACTGAAGCTTTCTTT.

This rearrangement joins TRBV6-5 to TRBJ2-7, with 8 bases lining up with TRBD1. The CDR3 contains 16 residues. The ends lost 4 bases at V and 0 bases at J; junction bases unmatched: 8. Germline lookup yields CDR1 MNHEY and CDR2 SVGAGI. The CDR3 DNA is TGTGCCAGCAGTTCGGCGAACGGACAGGGCTCCTACGAGCAGTACTTC. Translated, it gives CASSSANGQGSYEQYF.